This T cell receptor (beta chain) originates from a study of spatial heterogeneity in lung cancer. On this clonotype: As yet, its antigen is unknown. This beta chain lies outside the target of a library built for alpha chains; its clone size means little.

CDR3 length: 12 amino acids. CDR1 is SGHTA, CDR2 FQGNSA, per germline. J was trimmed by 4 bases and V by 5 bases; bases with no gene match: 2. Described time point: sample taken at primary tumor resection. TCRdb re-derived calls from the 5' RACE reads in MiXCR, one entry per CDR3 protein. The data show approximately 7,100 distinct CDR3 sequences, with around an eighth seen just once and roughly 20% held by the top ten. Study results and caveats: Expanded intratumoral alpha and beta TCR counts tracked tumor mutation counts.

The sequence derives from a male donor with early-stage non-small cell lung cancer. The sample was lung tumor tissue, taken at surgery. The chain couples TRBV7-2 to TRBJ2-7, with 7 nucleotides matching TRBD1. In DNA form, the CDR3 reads TGTGCCAGCAGCCCGGACAGGTACGAGCAGTACTTC. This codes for CASSPDRYEQYF.